This is a list of T cell receptor beta chains from one sample in a study of naive and memory T cell subsets. Each CDR3 protein gets one entry after TCRdb re-called the 5' RACE reads with MiXCR. The data contain 55,000 to 65,000 distinct CDR3 sequences, under 10% of them singletons. The receptors originated from a female donor in good health. Each CDR3 is given with its conserved first and last residue. A D gene is named only where the DNA matches it firmly. Part of the rows lack a size; the others show once, few, many or a class for expanded clones.

V gene,J gene,D gene,clone size,CDR3 protein,CDR3 DNA
TRBV5-1,TRBJ1-2,-,many,CASSSDSYGYTF,TGCGCCAGCAGCTCAGACAGCTATGGCTACACCTTC
TRBV28,TRBJ1-1,-,-,CASSSSRSGVDKNTEAFF,TGTGCCAGCAGTTCAAGCAGGTCGGGGGTGGACAAGAACACTGAAGCTTTCTTT
TRBV30,TRBJ2-1,-,-,CAWSVKPSSYNEQFF,TGTGCCTGGAGTGTAAAACCGAGCTCCTACAATGAGCAGTTCTTC
TRBV7-2,TRBJ2-2,TRBD1,-,CASSPLPGQISSDTGELFF,TGTGCCAGCAGCCCCCTCCCGGGACAGATCTCGTCGGACACCGGGGAGCTGTTTTTT
TRBV6-1,TRBJ2-2,TRBD2,few,CASSELAGGTGELFF,TGTGCCAGCAGTGAACTAGCGGGAGGCACCGGGGAGCTGTTTTTT
TRBV12-3/TRBV12-4,TRBJ1-3,-,-,CASRAAGNTIYF,TGTGCCAGCAGGGCAGCTGGAAACACCATATATTTT
TRBV30,TRBJ1-6,-,-,CAWKGGSGNSPLHF,TGTGCCTGGAAGGGGGGCTCGGGGAATTCACCCCTCCACTTT
TRBV7-3,TRBJ1-1,-,many,CASSLSMNTEAFF,TGTGCCAGCAGCTTAAGCATGAACACTGAAGCTTTCTTT
TRBV28,TRBJ2-5,-,few,CASSLFPYQETQYF,TGTGCCAGCAGTTTATTTCCGTACCAAGAGACCCAGTACTTC
TRBV5-4,TRBJ2-6,TRBD1,few,CASSLTGVGANVLTF,TGTGCCAGCAGCCTGACAGGGGTGGGGGCCAACGTCCTGACTTTC
TRBV20-1,TRBJ2-1,-,few,CSARDLSGKSSYNEQFF,TGCAGTGCTAGAGATCTGTCAGGTAAAAGCTCCTACAATGAGCAGTTCTTC
TRBV12-3/TRBV12-4,TRBJ2-1,TRBD2,many,CASSPETSEYRGQFF,TGTGCCAGCAGTCCCGAAACTAGCGAGTACCGTGGGCAGTTCTTC
TRBV7-2,TRBJ2-1,-,few,CASSPQGSYNEQFF,TGTGCCAGCAGCCCGCAGGGTTCCTACAATGAGCAGTTCTTC
TRBV6-1,TRBJ2-3,TRBD2,few,CASSGAGGGTDTQYF,TGTGCCAGCAGTGGAGCGGGAGGGGGCACAGATACGCAGTATTTT
TRBV29-1,TRBJ2-2,TRBD1,many,CSVGPGQGRYTGELFF,TGCAGCGTTGGGCCAGGACAGGGGCGATACACCGGGGAGCTGTTTTTT
TRBV12-3/TRBV12-4,TRBJ2-3,TRBD2,few,CASSPLAGTTDTQYF,TGTGCCAGCAGTCCCCTAGCGGGTACTACAGATACGCAGTATTTT
TRBV2,TRBJ1-2,-,-,CASRNGVPGYTF,TGTGCCAGCAGAAACGGGGTACCCGGCTACACCTTC
TRBV24-1,TRBJ1-1,TRBD1,few,CATSAVISPQGTQLQTMNTEAFF,TGTGCCACCAGTGCCGTTATTTCCCCACAGGGGACTCAATTACAGACCATGAACACTGAAGCTTTCTTT
TRBV6-5,TRBJ2-7,-,few,CASSYSSGSPYEQYF,TGTGCCAGCAGTTACTCGTCAGGGTCTCCCTACGAGCAGTACTTC
TRBV19,TRBJ2-6,-,-,CASSNGGSGANVLTF,TGTGCCAGTAGTAACGGCGGCTCTGGGGCCAACGTCCTGACTTTC
TRBV20-1,TRBJ2-1,TRBD2,-,CSALGTSGTDSYNEQFF,TGCAGTGCCCTGGGGACTAGCGGAACCGACTCCTACAATGAGCAGTTCTTC
TRBV6-5,TRBJ2-3,-,-,CASSPTGDTQYF,TGTGCCAGCAGCCCAACCGGAGATACGCAGTATTTT
TRBV5-1,TRBJ2-5,-,-,CASSSQMTQYF,TGCGCCAGCAGCTCCCAGATGACCCAGTACTTC
TRBV6-5,TRBJ2-3,TRBD2,many,CASTLLAGGQDTQYF,TGTGCCAGCACCCTACTAGCGGGGGGGCAAGATACGCAGTATTTT
TRBV3-1,TRBJ1-5,-,-,CASSRSPGWPQHF,TGTGCCAGCAGCCGAAGTCCAGGGTGGCCCCAGCATTTT
TRBV20-1,TRBJ1-2,-,-,CSARRDGYGYTF,TGCAGTGCTCGAAGGGACGGTTACGGCTACACCTTC
TRBV20-1,TRBJ2-1,TRBD1,-,CSAPQGAAYNEQFF,TGCAGTGCTCCACAGGGGGCGGCCTACAATGAGCAGTTCTTC
TRBV6-5,TRBJ2-5,TRBD2,many,CASRRTSGATGQTQYF,TGTGCCAGCAGACGCACTAGCGGGGCCACCGGGCAGACCCAGTACTTC
TRBV6-2/TRBV6-3,TRBJ2-2,-,few,CASTSDRQVGELFF,TGTGCCAGCACTAGCGACAGGCAGGTCGGGGAGCTGTTTTTT
TRBV6-5,TRBJ2-7,TRBD2,few,CASSRLQTSGSPEQYF,TGTGCCAGCAGCCGCCTCCAAACTAGCGGGAGCCCCGAGCAGTACTTC
TRBV10-3,TRBJ2-5,TRBD2,many,CAISSHGGQETQYF,TGTGCCATCAGTTCTCACGGGGGGCAAGAGACCCAGTACTTC
TRBV28,TRBJ1-2,-,few,CASSLFPGRGGYTF,TGTGCCAGCAGTTTATTTCCAGGGCGGGGTGGCTACACCTTC
TRBV28,TRBJ1-1,TRBD1,-,CASRLQGARTEAFF,TGTGCCAGCAGGCTACAGGGGGCAAGAACTGAAGCTTTCTTT
TRBV18,TRBJ1-5,-,-,CASSGLSNQPQHF,TGTGCCAGCTCGGGCCTTAGCAATCAGCCCCAGCATTTT
TRBV11-2,TRBJ2-4,TRBD1,-,CASSNPDRVYIQYF,TGTGCCAGCAGCAATCCCGACAGGGTGTACATTCAGTACTTC
TRBV27,TRBJ1-5,TRBD1,-,CASSLFGKGAMGNQPQHF,TGTGCCAGCAGTTTATTCGGGAAGGGGGCTATGGGCAATCAGCCCCAGCATTTT
TRBV28,TRBJ2-1,-,many,CASSLPGPKDNEQFF,TGTGCCAGCAGTTTACCGGGACCTAAAGACAATGAGCAGTTCTTC
TRBV11-2,TRBJ2-3,TRBD2,few,CASSLGGGLAVTDTQYF,TGTGCCAGCAGCTTAGGGGGGGGACTAGCGGTCACAGATACGCAGTATTTT
TRBV18,TRBJ1-5,-,many,CASSHGGLDQPQHF,TGTGCCAGCTCACACGGGGGTTTGGATCAGCCCCAGCATTTT
TRBV12-3/TRBV12-4,TRBJ1-5,-,many,CASSLANSNQPQHF,TGTGCCAGCAGTTTGGCGAATAGCAATCAGCCCCAGCATTTT
TRBV6-5,TRBJ1-2,-,many,CASSYQTGTYGYTF,TGTGCCAGCAGTTACCAGACAGGAACCTATGGCTACACCTTC
TRBV12-3/TRBV12-4,TRBJ2-3,-,-,CASSSGTWFSSTDTQYF,TGTGCCAGCAGTTCTGGGACCTGGTTTAGCAGCACAGATACGCAGTATTTT
TRBV7-2,TRBJ2-5,TRBD2,few,CASSLESWGLAGTRRETQYF,TGTGCCAGCAGCTTAGAATCTTGGGGACTAGCGGGGACAAGGAGAGAGACCCAGTACTTC
TRBV6-2/TRBV6-3,TRBJ2-1,-,-,CASSFPVPEQFF,TGTGCCAGCAGTTTCCCGGTACCTGAGCAGTTCTTC
TRBV5-1,TRBJ1-2,-,few,CASSLAGDYGYTF,TGCGCCAGCAGCTTGGCAGGGGACTATGGCTACACCTTC
TRBV29-1,TRBJ1-6,-,-,CSVGESENSPLHF,TGCAGCGTTGGGGAAAGCGAGAATTCACCCCTCCACTTT
TRBV28,TRBJ2-5,TRBD1,few,CASSTGVETQYF,TGTGCCAGCAGTACAGGGGTGGAGACCCAGTACTTC
TRBV19,TRBJ2-6,-,-,CASSIAGLPGANVLTF,TGTGCCAGTAGTATAGCCGGCCTCCCTGGGGCCAACGTCCTGACTTTC
TRBV20-1,TRBJ2-1,-,-,CSARDHNEQFF,TGCAGTGCTAGAGATCATAATGAGCAGTTCTTC
TRBV2,TRBJ2-3,TRBD1,-,CASRAGTGEYF,TGTGCCAGCAGAGCCGGGACAGGGGAATATTTT
TRBV11-3,TRBJ2-1,-,many,CASSLDSVNEQFF,TGTGCCAGCAGCTTAGACAGTGTCAATGAGCAGTTCTTC
TRBV28,TRBJ2-1,TRBD1,few,CASRMTGVGYNEQFF,TGTGCCAGCAGGATGACAGGGGTGGGGTACAATGAGCAGTTCTTC
TRBV14,TRBJ2-7,-,few,CASGPTPHEQYF,TGTGCCAGCGGGCCAACCCCCCACGAGCAGTACTTC
TRBV6-1,TRBJ1-2,TRBD1,-,CASKLGQANYGDTF,TGTGCCAGCAAACTGGGACAGGCTAACTATGGCGACACCTTC
TRBV27,TRBJ2-5,-,-,CASRKQALRSQETQYF,TGTGCCAGCAGAAAACAGGCCCTCCGTTCCCAAGAGACCCAGTACTTC